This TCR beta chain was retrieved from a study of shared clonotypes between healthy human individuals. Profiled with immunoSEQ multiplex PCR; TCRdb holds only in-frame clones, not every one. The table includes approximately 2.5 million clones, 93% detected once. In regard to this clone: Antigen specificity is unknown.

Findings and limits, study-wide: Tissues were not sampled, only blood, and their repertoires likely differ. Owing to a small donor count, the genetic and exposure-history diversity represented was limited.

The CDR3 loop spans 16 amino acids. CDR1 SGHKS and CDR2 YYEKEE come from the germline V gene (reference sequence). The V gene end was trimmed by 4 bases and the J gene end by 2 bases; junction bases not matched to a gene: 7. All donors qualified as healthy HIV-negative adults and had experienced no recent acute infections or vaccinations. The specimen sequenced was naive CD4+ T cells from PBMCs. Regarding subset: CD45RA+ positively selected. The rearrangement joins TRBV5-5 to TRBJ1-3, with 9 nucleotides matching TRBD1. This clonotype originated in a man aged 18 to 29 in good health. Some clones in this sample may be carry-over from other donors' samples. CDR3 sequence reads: CASSPGQGGAGNTIYF. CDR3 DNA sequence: TGTGCCAGCAGCCCGGGACAGGGTGGGGCTGGAAACACCATATATTTT.